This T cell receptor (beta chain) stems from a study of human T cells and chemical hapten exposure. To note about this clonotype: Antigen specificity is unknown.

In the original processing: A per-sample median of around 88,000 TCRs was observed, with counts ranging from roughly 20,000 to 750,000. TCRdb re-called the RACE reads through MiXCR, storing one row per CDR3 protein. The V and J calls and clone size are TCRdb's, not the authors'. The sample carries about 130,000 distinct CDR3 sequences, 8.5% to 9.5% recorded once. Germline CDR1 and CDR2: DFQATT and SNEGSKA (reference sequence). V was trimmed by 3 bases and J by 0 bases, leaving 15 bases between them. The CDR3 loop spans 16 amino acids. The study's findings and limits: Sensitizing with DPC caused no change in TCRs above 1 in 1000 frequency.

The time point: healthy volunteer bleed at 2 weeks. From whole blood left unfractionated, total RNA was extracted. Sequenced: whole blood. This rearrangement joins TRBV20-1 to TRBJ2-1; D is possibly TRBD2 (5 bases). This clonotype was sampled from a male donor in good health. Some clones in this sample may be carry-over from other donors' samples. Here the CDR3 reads CSARREGAASYNEQFF. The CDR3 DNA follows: TGCAGTGCTAGGAGGGAAGGAGCGGCCTCCTACAATGAGCAGTTCTTC.